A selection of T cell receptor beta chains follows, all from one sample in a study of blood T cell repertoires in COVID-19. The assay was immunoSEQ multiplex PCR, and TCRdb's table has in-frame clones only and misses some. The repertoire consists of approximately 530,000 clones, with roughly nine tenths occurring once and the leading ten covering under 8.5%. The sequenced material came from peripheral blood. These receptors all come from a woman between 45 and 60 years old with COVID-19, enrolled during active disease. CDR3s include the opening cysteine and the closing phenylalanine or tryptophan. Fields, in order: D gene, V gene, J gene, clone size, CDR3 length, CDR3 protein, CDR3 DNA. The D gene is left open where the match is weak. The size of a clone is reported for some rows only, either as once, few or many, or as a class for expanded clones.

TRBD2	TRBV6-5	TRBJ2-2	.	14	CASRRGGRTGELFF	TGTGCCTCACGACGGGGGGGACGCACCGGGGAGCTGTTTTTT
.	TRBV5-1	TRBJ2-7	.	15	CASSLAFDYYYEQYF	TGCGCCAGCAGCTTGGCTTTCGATTACTACTACGAGCAGTACTTC
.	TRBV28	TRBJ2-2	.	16	CASSFGAGTNTGELFF	TGTGCCAGCAGTTTTGGAGCCGGCACGAACACCGGGGAGCTGTTTTTT
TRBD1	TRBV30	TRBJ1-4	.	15	CAWLRNPGTAEKLFF	TGTGCCTGGCTCCGAAACCCCGGGACAGCAGAAAAACTGTTTTTT
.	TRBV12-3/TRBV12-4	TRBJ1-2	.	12	CASSLGGNGYTF	TGTGCCAGCAGTTTAGGCGGGAACGGCTACACCTTC
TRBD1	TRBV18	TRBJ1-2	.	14	CASSPRDRAYGYTF	TGTGCCAGCTCACCCAGAGACAGGGCCTATGGCTACACCTTC
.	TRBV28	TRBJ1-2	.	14	CASSSPGHRYGYTF	TGTGCCAGCAGTTCGCCGGGACACCGATATGGCTACACCTTC
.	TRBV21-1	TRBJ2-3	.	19	CASSEGLAGAPPSTDTQYF	TGTGCCAGCAGCGAGGGACTAGCGGGGGCCCCCCCTAGCACAGATACGCAGTATTTT
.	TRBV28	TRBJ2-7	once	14	CASQGPLSPNEQYF	TGTGCCAGCCAGGGTCCGCTCTCGCCCAACGAGCAGTACTTC
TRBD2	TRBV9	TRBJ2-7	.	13	CASQPSGGYEQYF	TGTGCCAGTCAGCCTAGCGGGGGGTACGAGCAGTACTTC
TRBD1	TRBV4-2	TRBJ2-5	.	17	CASSQGARGGTGETQYF	TGTGCCAGCAGCCAAGGGGCTAGAGGTGGGACAGGGGAGACCCAGTACTTC
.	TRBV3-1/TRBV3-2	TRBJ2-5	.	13	CASSQDPSAEEYF	TGTGCCAGCAGCCAAGATCCCTCAGCGGAGGAGTACTTC
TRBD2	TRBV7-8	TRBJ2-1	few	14	CASASGGDYNEQFF	TGTGCCAGCGCCAGCGGGGGGGACTACAATGAGCAGTTCTTC
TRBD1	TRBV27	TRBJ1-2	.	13	CASSLGQGNGYTF	TGTGCCAGCAGTTTGGGACAGGGGAATGGCTACACCTTC
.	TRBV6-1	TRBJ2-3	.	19	CASSEYGGTGRTSTDTQYF	TGTGCCAGCAGTGAATATGGGGGGACCGGCCGCACTAGCACAGATACGCAGTATTTT
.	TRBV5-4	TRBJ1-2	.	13	CASSPSERHGYTF	TGTGCCAGCAGCCCCTCCGAGAGGCATGGCTACACCTTC
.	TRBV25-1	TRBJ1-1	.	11	CASSVDTEAFF	TGTGCCAGCAGTGTAGACACTGAAGCTTTCTTT
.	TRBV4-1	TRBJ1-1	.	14	CASSQAQVFSLAFF	TGCGCCAGCAGCCAAGCCCAGGTCTTTAGTTTGGCTTTCTTT
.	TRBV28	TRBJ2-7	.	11	CATQTENEQYF	TGTGCCACCCAGACAGAAAACGAGCAGTACTTC
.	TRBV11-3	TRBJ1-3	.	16	CASSLSLRHSGNTIYF	TGTGCCAGCAGCCTAAGCCTGAGGCACTCTGGAAACACCATATATTTT
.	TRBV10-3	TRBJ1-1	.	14	CAISEGALDTEAFF	TGTGCCATCAGTGAGGGGGCATTGGACACTGAAGCTTTCTTT
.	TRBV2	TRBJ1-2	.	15	CASRAGVLGNYGYTF	TGTGCCAGCAGGGCAGGGGTACTGGGTAACTATGGCTACACCTTC
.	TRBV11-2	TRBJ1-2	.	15	CASSPRPRRDYGYTF	TGTGCCAGCAGCCCCCGGCCCCGGAGGGACTATGGCTACACCTTC
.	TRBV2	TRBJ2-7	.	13	CASSPGHRYEQYF	TGTGCCAGCAGTCCGGGACATCGCTACGAGCAGTACTTC
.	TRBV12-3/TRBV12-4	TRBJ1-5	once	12	CASRRAAQPQHF	TGTGCCAGCCGCAGGGCGGCTCAGCCCCAGCATTTT
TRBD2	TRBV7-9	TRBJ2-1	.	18	CASSLVYRREGQNNEQFF	TGTGCCAGCAGCCTAGTCTACAGGCGGGAGGGACAGAACAATGAGCAGTTCTTC